The 3 T cell receptor beta chains in this list originate from one sample, sequenced in a study of human T cells and chemical hapten exposure. From whole blood left unfractionated, total RNA was extracted. TCRdb recomputed calls from the 5' RACE reads with MiXCR, one row per CDR3 protein. The sample has more than 140,000 distinct CDR3 sequences; 4.1% are singletons. Receptors were obtained from a female donor in good health.

This clonotype was observed at least ten times. This chain links TRBV12-3 or TRBV12-4 with TRBJ2-3, with D hard to call. The CDR3 runs 13 residues. Trimming took off 1 base at V and 4 bases at J, with 6 bases between the two ends. CDR3 sequence: CASSLGGADTQYF. The CDR3 bases are TGTGCCAGCAGTTTAGGTGGGGCAGATACGCAGTATTTT.

This clonotype has ten or more counts. The gene calls are TRBV7-9 and TRBJ1-2; D uncertain. CDR1 and CDR2 (germline): SEHNR, FQNEAQ (reference sequence). CDR3 length: 15 amino acids. The V and J ends lost 1 base and 2 bases respectively, with 11 bases between them. CDR3 region: CASSLEADTNYGYTF. For the CDR3, the DNA is TGTGCCAGCAGCTTAGAGGCAGACACCAACTATGGCTACACCTTC.

This clonotype came up many times. This chain joins TRBV5-1 and TRBJ1-1; the D is unclear. CDR3 length: 14 residues. Germline V gene sequence: CDR1 SGHRS, CDR2 YFSETQ. Trimming pared 4 bases from V and 5 bases from J, leaving 15 bases between. The CDR3 spells CASSQGSRGTEAFF. The CDR3 nucleotides are TGCGCCAGCAGCCAAGGGAGTCGGGGTACTGAAGCTTTCTTT.